The 16 T cell receptor beta chains given below trace back to one sample, sequenced in a study of T-cell memory formation after mild COVID-19. A single record per CDR3 protein comes from TCRdb applying MiXCR to the 5' RACE reads. The data show 270,000 or so distinct CDR3 sequences, with 16% seen just once and more than 20% held by the top ten. The specimen was PBMCs or a T cell subset sorted from them (not recorded which). These receptor sequences come from a man in his late teens or twenties who had mild COVID-19 (a few samples of this study predate the infection). Cell type and time point are not known.

The chain is built from TRBV29-1 and TRBJ2-7; D is unresolved. This CDR3 is 13 amino acids long. The V gene's germline CDR1 is SQVTM and CDR2 ANQGSEA. The V end was cut by 4 bases, the J end by 0 bases, with 10 bases between. CDR3 sequence (DNA): TGCAGCGTTGCTAGGGCGAGCTCCTACGAGCAGTACTTC. It is translated as CSVARASSYEQYF.

V gene TRBV24-1 combines with J gene TRBJ1-2; perhaps TRBD1 as D (5 bases). V lost 3 bases and J 4 bases, leaving 11 bases between the germline ends. The CDR3 runs 14 residues. CDR1 KGHDR and CDR2 SFDVKD come from the germline V gene. For the CDR3, the DNA is TGTGCCACCAGTGATCCAGGGTCTGCCTATGGCTACACCTTC. It codes for CATSDPGSAYGYTF.

The chain has TRBV27 and TRBJ1-4; no clear D. The CDR3 consists of 13 residues. Germline CDR1 reads MNHEY; CDR2 reads SMNVEV (reference sequence). V lost 5 bases, J lost 2 bases, and 6 bases lay in between. The CDR3 nucleotides are TGTGCCAGCAGTCCCCTGACTAATGAAAAACTGTTTTTT. It is translated as CASSPLTNEKLFF.

V is TRBV21-1 and J is TRBJ2-7; the table's TRBD1 call for D was not verified on the DNA. TRBV21-1 is a pseudogene. The CDR3 has 16 residues. As DNA, the CDR3 is TGTGCCAGCAGCAAAGCCCTAGGACAGTCTTCCTACGAGCAGTACGTC. It codes for CASSKALGQSSYEQYV.

This clonotype was counted only a few times. The chain combines TRBV4-1 with TRBJ1-2; the D gene is possibly TRBD1 (6 bases). CDR3 length: 18 residues. Trimming removed 1 base at V and 3 bases at J, with 21 bases between. Germline CDR1 MGHRA, CDR2 YSYEKL. This CDR3 is CASSQGWAGQFRDYGYTF. The CDR3 DNA reads TGCGCCAGCAGCCAAGGGTGGGCCGGACAGTTTCGGGACTATGGCTACACCTTC.

The chain joins TRBV2 to TRBJ1-2, with unresolved D. V was cut by 4 bases and J by 5 bases, with 8 bases left in between. This CDR3 spans 12 amino acids. CDR1 and CDR2 from the germline V gene are SNHLY and FYNNEI. The CDR3 DNA reads TGTGCCAGCAGTGTATTGGGTTATGGCTACACCTTC. Translating gives CASSVLGYGYTF.

Concerning this clonotype itself: Compared with germline, one end of the junction differs, possibly owing to a read error. The chain carries TRBV9 and TRBJ1-4; tentative D call: TRBD1 (5 bases). The CDR3 length is 13 residues. Germline V gene sequence: CDR1 SGDLS, CDR2 YYNGEE. The CDR3 here is CASNSGGGEKQFF. CDR3 in DNA: TGTGCCAGCAATTCGGGGGGTGGTGAAAAACAGTTTTTT. Full variable domain (remainder filled in from reference TRBV9 and TRBJ1-4): DSGVTQTPKHLITATGQRVTLRCSPRSGDLSVYWYQQSLDQGLQFLIQYYNGEERAKGNILERFSAQQFPDLHSELNLSSLELGDSALYFCASNSGGGEKQFFGSGTQLSVL.

This clonotype appeared a few times. V usage is TRBV29-1 and J usage is TRBJ2-5; tentatively, D is TRBD1 or TRBD2 (5 bases each). CDR1 is SQVTM and CDR2 is ANQGSEA in the germline V gene. This CDR3 has 14 amino acids. Trimming cost V 4 bases and J 5 bases, with 17 bases left between them. This CDR3 reads CSVVGVGGGETQYF. The CDR3 coding sequence is TGCAGCGTTGTCGGCGTTGGGGGTGGCGAGACCCAGTACTTC. The full variable domain, its missing parts supplied by reference TRBV29-1 and TRBJ2-5, is SAVISQKPSRDICQRGTSLTIQCQVDSQVTMMFWYRQQPGQSLTLIATANQGSEATYESGFVIDKFPISRPNLTFSTLTVSNMSPEDSSIYLCSVVGVGGGETQYFGPGTRLLVL.

V gene TRBV4-2 combines with J gene TRBJ1-2; D uncertain. The CDR3 totals 17 residues. Trimming stripped 4 bases from V and 7 bases from J, with 25 bases between. Germline CDR1 and CDR2: LGHNA and YNFKEQ. CDR3 nucleotide sequence: TGTGCCAGCAGCCGTCCTACCGGAGGCAACCTGGGCCGTGGCTACACCTTC. Translating it yields CASSRPTGGNLGRGYTF.

This clonotype occurred a few times. The V gene is TRBV6-2 or TRBV6-3, the J gene TRBJ1-1; 7 positions agree with TRBD1. Germline assignment: CDR1 MNHEY and CDR2 SVGEGT. The CDR3 consists of 14 residues. J gave up 1 base and V 7 bases, and 6 bases lay outside the gene matches. The CDR3 nucleotides are TGTGCCAGCACCCCAGGGACAGAGAACACTGAAGCTTTCTTT. This gives the protein CASTPGTENTEAFF.

This clonotype was seen only a few times. The chain's CDR3 is CASSLKGTGDEKLFF. In DNA form, the CDR3 reads TGTGCCAGCAGCTTAAAGGGGACAGGGGATGAAAAACTGTTTTTT. The genes are TRBV7-6 and TRBJ1-4, with 10 bases identical to TRBD1. CDR1 SGHVS and CDR2 FNYEAQ come from the germline V gene. Germline trimming cut 2 bases from V and 6 bases from J; bases unmatched to any gene: 3. The CDR3 spans 15 residues.

This chain links TRBV6-5 with TRBJ2-7, with D possibly matching TRBD2 (6 bases). From germline, CDR1 is MNHEY and CDR2 SVGAGI. V was cut by 6 bases and J by 4 bases, with 22 bases left in between. The CDR3 contains 16 residues. CDR3 amino acids: CASRGRTGTGLYEQYF. CDR3 coding DNA: TGTGCCAGCAGGGGGAGAACCGGGACGGGACTTTACGAGCAGTACTTC.

This clonotype was detected only a few times. The chain uses TRBV7-2 and TRBJ2-2; D gene uncertain. CDR3 length equals 14 residues. The V and J ends lost 5 bases and 3 bases respectively, with 10 bases between them. From germline, CDR1 is SGHTA and CDR2 FQGNSA. The CDR3 sequence: CASSRNRHTGELFF. CDR3 nucleotide sequence: TGTGCCAGCAGCCGTAATCGGCACACCGGGGAGCTGTTTTTT.

The genes are TRBV9 and TRBJ1-2, with TRBD1 matching 9 bases. This CDR3 contains 15 residues. V dropped 3 bases and J dropped 4; count of bases not matched to a gene: 7. Germline values: CDR1 SGDLS, CDR2 YYNGEE. The CDR3 region is CASSGFPGQGYGYTF. The CDR3 coding sequence is TGTGCCAGCAGCGGGTTCCCGGGACAGGGCTATGGCTACACCTTC.

This clonotype was seen a handful of times. This sequence joins TRBV6-5 and TRBJ2-4, with 7 bases identical to TRBD1. After removal of 0 bases from V and 13 bases from J, the junction contained 9 bases not matched to a gene. In germline, CDR1 is MNHEY, CDR2 SVGAGI. The CDR3 spans 14 residues. The CDR3 spells CASSYSWTGRFQYF. The CDR3 coding sequence is TGTGCCAGCAGTTACTCTTGGACAGGCCGATTCCAGTACTTC.

This sequence joins TRBV3-1 and TRBJ1-1, with 9 bases that match TRBD1. J gave up 4 bases and V 2 bases, and 5 bases lay outside the gene matches. The length of the CDR3 is 15 residues. CDR1 is LGHDT, CDR2 YNNKEL, per germline (reference sequence). The CDR3 spells CASSQPGQGSTEAFF. The DNA of the CDR3 is TGTGCCAGCAGCCAACCGGGACAGGGCAGCACTGAAGCTTTCTTT.